A single sample gave rise to the 17 T cell receptor beta chains below, sequenced in a study of technical replicates of blood from a handful of donors. Measured with immunoSEQ multiplex PCR; TCRdb has only the in-frame clones, and not every one. Of about 62,000 clones listed, 95% to 98% are singletons. Sequencing input: T cells isolated from PBMCs. Receptor source: a human donor in good health.

This chain uses TRBV28 with TRBJ2-4; maybe TRBD2 (5 bases). The V gene's germline CDR1 is MDHEN and CDR2 SYDVKM. The CDR3 loop spans 16 amino acids. The V end was cut by 2 bases, the J end by 1 base, with 12 bases between. The CDR3 DNA follows: TGTGCCAGCAGTTTAGAGGGTGAGGTGGCCAAAAACATTCAGTACTTC. It translates to CASSLEGEVAKNIQYF.

The CDR3 region is CAGGSAGSDEKLFF. The CDR3 nucleotides are TGTGCCGGGGGGTCGGCAGGGTCGGATGAAAAACTGTTTTTT. The V and J genes are TRBV6-1 and TRBJ1-4; tentative D call: TRBD1 (5 bases). This CDR3 spans 14 amino acids. V was trimmed by 11 bases and J by 6 bases, leaving 19 bases between them. Germline values: CDR1 MNHNS, CDR2 SASEGT.

A remark on this clone: At one end the junction does not follow the germline gene, possibly because of a read error. The V gene is TRBV30, the J gene TRBJ2-1; a weak D match, TRBD2 (6 bases). The germline V gene has CDR1 GTSNPN and CDR2 SVGIG (reference sequence). The CDR3 is 14 amino acids. The chain's CDR3 is CGAGSKQGGYEQFF. CDR3 nucleotide sequence: TGCGGGGCGGGGTCCAAGCAGGGTGGCTATGAGCAGTTCTTC.

The genes are TRBV7-9 and TRBJ1-4, with D possibly matching TRBD1 (5 bases). Trimming removed 3 bases at V and 6 bases at J, with 8 bases between. CDR3 length: 13 residues. CDR1 SEHNR and CDR2 FQNEAQ come from the germline V gene (reference sequence). As DNA, the CDR3 is TGTGCCAGCAGCTTCCGGGGGTATGAAAAACTGTTTTTT. Its protein product is CASSFRGYEKLFF.

This clone was observed a few times. The CDR3 bases are TGTGCCAGCAGTCAGGTGGCACCGACCTACAATGAGCAGTTCTTC. Translation gives CASSQVAPTYNEQFF. This sequence joins TRBV6-1 and TRBJ2-1; D is ambiguous. The germline CDR1 and CDR2 sequences are MNHNS and SASEGT. Trimming took off 5 bases at V and 2 bases at J, with 13 bases between the two ends. This CDR3 has 15 residues.

The genes are TRBV5-4 and TRBJ1-1; tentatively, D is TRBD1 (5 bases). Trimming removed 4 bases from V and 1 base from J, with 20 bases in between. The CDR3 is made up of 17 amino acids. CDR1 is SGHNT and CDR2 is YYREEE in the germline V gene (reference sequence). CDR3 coding DNA: TGTGCCAGCAGCACAGGACGGCCCTCACAAACGAACACTGAAGCTTTCTTT. This encodes CASSTGRPSQTNTEAFF.

The chain links TRBV7-9 to TRBJ1-3; D uncertain. Germline V gene sequence: CDR1 SEHNR, CDR2 FQNEAQ (reference sequence). Trimming took 4 bases from V and 0 from J, leaving 13 bases between them. CDR3 length equals 16 residues. The CDR3 reads CASSSAPGISGNTIYF. Written as DNA, the CDR3 is TGTGCCAGCAGCTCCGCCCCCGGGATCTCTGGAAACACCATATATTTT. The full variable domain, its missing parts supplied by reference TRBV7-9 and TRBJ1-3, is DTGVSQNPRHKITKRGQNVTFRCDPISEHNRLYWYRQTLGQGPEFLTYFQNEAQLEKSRLLSDRFSAERPKGSFSTLEIQRTEQGDSAMYLCASSSAPGISGNTIYFGEGSWLTVV.

The rearrangement joins TRBV10-1 to TRBJ2-7, with 10 bases that match TRBD2. Germline V gene data show CDR1 as WNHNN and CDR2 as SYGVQD (reference sequence). J gave up 8 bases and V 8 bases, and 9 bases lay outside the gene matches. The CDR3 has 13 amino acids. The CDR3 is CASGSSGSIQQYF. The DNA for the CDR3 is TGCGCCAGCGGGTCTAGCGGGAGTATCCAGCAGTACTTC.

The chain has TRBV5-4 and TRBJ1-6; D gene unclear. Germline assignment: CDR1 SGHNT and CDR2 YYREEE (reference sequence). This CDR3 has 15 residues. The V end was cut by 0 bases, the J end by 3 bases, with 7 bases between. The DNA for the CDR3 is TGTGCCAGCAGCTTGGAGGGAGTCTATAATTCACCCCTCCACTTT. This codes for CASSLEGVYNSPLHF.

The chain has TRBV4-1 and TRBJ2-7; 7 nucleotides line up with TRBD1. Germline V gene lookup returns CDR1 MGHRA and CDR2 YSYEKL. The CDR3 is 15 residues long. V trimming: 3 bases; J trimming: 3 bases; junction bases outside the gene matches: 8. The CDR3 here is CASSHLQGSYYEQYF. CDR3 sequence (DNA): TGCGCCAGCAGCCACCTACAGGGGTCCTACTACGAGCAGTACTTC.

V gene TRBV28 combines with J gene TRBJ1-2, with D perhaps TRBD1 (5 bases). CDR1 MDHEN and CDR2 SYDVKM come from the germline V gene. Trimming pared 2 bases from V and 7 bases from J, leaving 17 bases between. This CDR3 comprises 15 residues. This chain's CDR3 is CASSLRFRADSGYTF. The CDR3 DNA reads as TGTGCCAGCAGTTTACGGTTCAGGGCTGATTCTGGCTACACCTTC.

This sequence joins TRBV2 and TRBJ2-7; 8 nucleotides agree with TRBD2. Germline V lookup: CDR1 SNHLY, CDR2 FYNNEI. The CDR3 is made up of 15 amino acids. The V and J ends lost 4 bases and 6 bases, in that order; junction bases with no gene match: 11. CDR3 nucleotides: TGTGCCAGCAGTGGGGGCACGGGAGGGGTCCGCGAGCAGTACTTC. It encodes CASSGGTGGVREQYF.

The chain links TRBV10-2 to TRBJ2-7, with 14 bases that match TRBD2. V lost 0 bases, J lost 3 bases, and 1 base stayed unmatched. CDR1 is WSHSY and CDR2 is SAAADI in the germline V gene. CDR3 length: 16 residues. The CDR3 coding sequence is TGCGCCAGCAGTGAGTCGGGGACTAGCGGGAGCTACGAGCAGTACTTC. It translates to CASSESGTSGSYEQYF.

The gene calls are TRBV9 and TRBJ2-3, with 8 bases fitting TRBD2. Trimming removed 7 bases from V and 5 bases from J; junction bases left unmatched: 12. This CDR3 comprises 15 residues. Germline CDR1 and CDR2: SGDLS and YYNGEE. The CDR3 loop reads CASGPRGGLGDTQYF. The DNA for the CDR3 is TGTGCCAGCGGACCCCGGGGGGGCCTGGGAGATACGCAGTATTTT.

The V call is TRBV12-2, the J call TRBJ2-5; TRBD2, the table's D call, lacks a check against the DNA. TRBV12-2 is described as a pseudogene. The CDR3 is 14 residues long. The CDR3 reads CASRQRDDQETQYF. CDR3 DNA: TGTGCAAGTCGCCAGCGGGACGATCAAGAGACCCAGTACTTC.

The V and J genes are TRBV30 and TRBJ2-1; a weak D match, TRBD1 (7 bases). Germline values: CDR1 GTSNPN, CDR2 SVGIG (reference sequence). The CDR3 runs 16 residues. V lost 3 bases and J lost 1, with 16 bases in between. The CDR3 nucleotides read TGTGCCTGGAGACAGGGGCGGGAATTTTCCTACAATGAGCAGTTCTTC. It encodes CAWRQGREFSYNEQFF. Based on the CDR3 plus reference TRBV30 and TRBJ2-1, the full variable domain is SQTIHQWPATLVQPVGSPLSLECTVEGTSNPNLYWYRQAAGRGLQLLFYSVGIGQISSEVPQNLSASRPQDRQFILSSKKLLLSDSGFYLCAWRQGREFSYNEQFFGPGTRLTVL.

A note on this clone: Relative to the germline gene, one junction end is altered; a read error may explain this. V gene TRBV7-9 combines with J gene TRBJ1-1; perhaps TRBD1 as D (6 bases). Germline CDR1 is SEHNR and CDR2 is FQNEAQ (reference sequence). This CDR3 comprises 12 residues. The CDR3 coding sequence is TGTGCCAGCAGCACCCGGGACACTAAAGCTTTCTTT. It encodes CASSTRDTKAFF.